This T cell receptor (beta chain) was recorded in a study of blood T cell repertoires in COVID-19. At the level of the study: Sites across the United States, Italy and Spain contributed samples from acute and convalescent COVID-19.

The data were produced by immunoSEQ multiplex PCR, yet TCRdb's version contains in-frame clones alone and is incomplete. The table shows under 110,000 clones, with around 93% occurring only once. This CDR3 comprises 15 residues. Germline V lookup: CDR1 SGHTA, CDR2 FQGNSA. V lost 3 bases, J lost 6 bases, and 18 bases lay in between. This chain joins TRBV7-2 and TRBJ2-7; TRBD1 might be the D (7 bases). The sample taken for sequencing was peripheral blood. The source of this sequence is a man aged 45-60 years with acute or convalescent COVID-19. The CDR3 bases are TGTGCCAGCAGCTTCGCAGGGGGGCCCACCTCCGAGCAGTACTTC. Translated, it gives CASSFAGGPTSEQYF.